A single sample gave rise to the 19 T cell receptor beta chains below, sequenced in a study of regulatory T cells in long-lasting Graves disease. Noted time point: persistent/refractory GD, antithyroid drugs over 5 years with positive TRAb. RNA extracted from PBMCs served as the sequencing template. Arm-PCR of CDR3 regions and iRepertoire HTBI primers were the basis on which TCR beta libraries were built. MiXCR, applied by TCRdb to the multiplex PCR reads, yields one record per CDR3 protein. This table holds roughly 400,000 distinct CDR3 sequences, less than 25% found once. Specimen: peripheral blood mononuclear cells (PBMCs), collected when the disease was refractory, from a patient treated with antithyroid drugs. Receptor source: a female donor with Graves disease.

There are many counts of this clonotype. The chain combines TRBV28 with TRBJ2-5; 7 nucleotides align to TRBD1. The length of the CDR3 is 16 residues. V was clipped by 4 bases and J by 1 base; unmatched bases: 9. Per germline, CDR1 MDHEN and CDR2 SYDVKM. The CDR3 region has the DNA TGTGCCAGCAGTTCCCACAAGACAGGGATCCAAGAGACCCAGTACTTC. Protein sequence: CASSSHKTGIQETQYF.

The V gene is TRBV7-9, the J gene TRBJ1-2; D is perhaps TRBD1 (5 bases). The CDR3 sequence is 14 residues long. The germline CDR1 and CDR2 sequences are SEHNR and FQNEAQ (reference sequence). V lost 1 base and J 7 bases, leaving 13 bases between the germline ends. Here the CDR3 DNA reads TGTGCCAGCAGCTTAGGCAGGGAGAGGGGTGGCTACACCTTC. Amino acids: CASSLGRERGGYTF.

This clonotype appeared a few times. This sequence joins TRBV7-9 and TRBJ2-3; 9 bases match TRBD2. The CDR3 loop spans 17 amino acids. Germline assignment: CDR1 SEHNR and CDR2 FQNEAQ (reference sequence). J gave up 0 bases and V 5 bases, and 9 bases lay outside the gene matches. The CDR3 protein is CASSGGNSGRSTDTQYF. DNA for the CDR3: TGTGCCAGCAGCGGGGGGAATAGCGGGAGAAGCACAGATACGCAGTATTTT.

The V gene is TRBV28, the J gene TRBJ1-5; D is undetermined. This CDR3 is 13 amino acids long. Germline lookup yields CDR1 MDHEN and CDR2 SYDVKM. Trimming cost V 4 bases and J 7 bases, with 11 bases left between them. The CDR3 is CASSYLSGQPQHF. The DNA of the CDR3 is TGTGCCAGCAGTTACCTTTCTGGACAGCCCCAGCATTTT.

This clonotype was detected only a few times. The rearrangement uses TRBV6-1 and TRBJ2-7, with TRBD2 as a possible D gene (7 bases). The germline V and J ends were trimmed by 7 bases and 7 bases, with 29 bases remaining between them. Germline lookup yields CDR1 MNHNS and CDR2 SASEGT. CDR3 length: 17 amino acids. CDR3 DNA: TGTGCCAGCACTCCCTCGAAGATGGGGGGGGGGGCTAGAGAGCAGTACTTC. Translated, it gives CASTPSKMGGGAREQYF.

Regarding this clonotype: Since a much larger clone is just one base distant, this may be a read error. The chain recombines TRBV10-3 with TRBJ1-2; 9 bases agree with TRBD1. Germline-derived CDR1 and CDR2 are ENHRY and SYGVKD. The CDR3 extends over 14 amino acids. The CDR3 sequence is CAISDGDRVYGCTF. The CDR3 DNA follows: TGTGCCATCAGTGACGGGGACAGGGTCTATGGCTGCACCTTC.

On this clonotype itself: A much larger clone differs by one base, so this may be a read error. This chain links TRBV6-1 with TRBJ2-2; D might be TRBD1 (6 bases). Germline lookup yields CDR1 MNHNS and CDR2 SASEGT. The length of the CDR3 is 14 residues. Trimming stripped 8 bases from V and 3 bases from J, with 13 bases between. The CDR3 DNA follows: TGTGCCAGCGGCTGGACAGCTTACACCGGGGAGCTGTTTTTT. It is translated as CASGWTAYTGELFF.

This clonotype was observed a few times. V usage is TRBV19 and J usage is TRBJ2-2, with 9 bases fitting TRBD2. Trimming took 3 bases from V and 7 from J; bases not matched to a gene: 6. Germline lookup yields CDR1 LNHDA and CDR2 SQIVND (reference sequence). The CDR3 sequence is 15 residues long. Here the CDR3 DNA reads TGTGCCAGTAGTATCATAGCGGGAGACGTCGGGGAGCTGTTTTTT. Translating it yields CASSIIAGDVGELFF.

This clonotype has ten or more counts. CDR3 DNA: TGTGCCAGCAGTTACACGGGACAGGGGGTCTACGAGCAGTACTTC. Its protein product is CASSYTGQGVYEQYF. The chain has TRBV6-5 and TRBJ2-7; 11 nucleotides align to TRBD1. Germline lookup yields CDR1 MNHEY and CDR2 SVGAGI. With 2 bases clipped from V and 3 bases from J, the junction kept 3 bases outside the gene matches. The CDR3 totals 15 residues.

This clonotype was observed many times. The gene calls are TRBV12-3 or TRBV12-4 and TRBJ2-7; D uncertain. Trimming left V 3 bases short and J 4 bases short, with 13 bases between. The CDR3 has 14 residues. The CDR3 reads CASSFGVVLYEQYF. The CDR3 region has the DNA TGTGCCAGCAGTTTCGGCGTAGTTCTGTACGAGCAGTACTTC.

This clonotype has a count of ten or more. The genes are TRBV24-1 and TRBJ1-2; TRBD1 agrees at 9 bases. This CDR3 is built from 15 residues. Germline V gene data show CDR1 as KGHDR and CDR2 as SFDVKD. With 0 bases clipped from V and 3 bases from J, the junction kept 1 base outside the gene matches. The DNA of the CDR3 is TGTGCCACCAGTGATTTGAGGACAGGGGACTATGGCTACACCTTC. Translation: CATSDLRTGDYGYTF.

This clonotype was detected only a few times. The chain carries TRBV30 and TRBJ1-1; D remains unclear. The CDR3 length is 12 residues. Deletions cut 5 bases from V and 4 bases from J, with 11 bases between. CDR1 GTSNPN and CDR2 SVGIG come from the germline V gene (reference sequence). The CDR3: CAWLPSSTEAFF. CDR3 coding DNA: TGTGCCTGGTTGCCCTCGAGCACTGAAGCTTTCTTT.

This clonotype has just a few counts. The chain links TRBV6-1 to TRBJ2-6; D unresolved. V was cut by 7 bases and J by 4 bases, with 14 bases left in between. CDR3 size: 15 residues. The germline CDR1 and CDR2 sequences are MNHNS and SASEGT. DNA of the CDR3: TGTGCCAGCAACCATGCTGTGTACGGGGCCAACGTCCTGACTTTC. As protein: CASNHAVYGANVLTF.

The chain uses TRBV6-1 and TRBJ2-5; possible D gene TRBD2, 6 bases. CDR1 is MNHNS, CDR2 SASEGT, per germline. With 7 bases removed from V and 5 bases from J, the gap between germline ends came to 23 bases. CDR3 length equals 16 residues. The CDR3 here is CASTHVPGVRMETQYF. The CDR3 region has the DNA TGTGCCAGCACCCATGTACCGGGAGTCAGGATGGAGACCCAGTACTTC.

This clonotype was counted ten times or more. The rearrangement joins TRBV2 to TRBJ1-1; no clear D gene. V was pared by 2 bases and J by 0 bases, with 13 bases between. There are 16 residues in the CDR3. Germline CDR1 and CDR2: SNHLY and FYNNEI. The CDR3 reads CASSELAPAMNTEAFF. CDR3 nucleotide sequence: TGTGCCAGCAGTGAATTGGCTCCTGCCATGAACACTGAAGCTTTCTTT.

Ten or more counts support this clonotype. CDR3 in amino acids: CSVEKTSNTEAFF. The CDR3 region has the DNA TGCAGCGTTGAGAAGACATCCAACACTGAAGCTTTCTTT. The chain carries TRBV29-1 and TRBJ1-1; D remains ambiguous. Deletions cut 3 bases from V and 2 bases from J, with 10 bases between. This CDR3 contains 13 residues. Germline V lookup: CDR1 SQVTM, CDR2 ANQGSEA.

The sample holds a few counts of this clonotype. This sequence joins TRBV6-1 and TRBJ2-1, with D unresolved. Germline-derived CDR1 and CDR2 are MNHNS and SASEGT. CDR3 length: 13 residues. Trimming stripped 8 bases from V and 6 bases from J, with 14 bases between. CDR3 in amino acids: CASGRSDFNEQFF. The CDR3 coding sequence is TGTGCCAGCGGAAGGAGCGATTTCAATGAGCAGTTCTTC.

The chain combines TRBV7-9 with TRBJ2-2; no reliable D call. CDR1 SEHNR and CDR2 FQNEAQ come from the germline V gene (reference sequence). The germline V and J ends were trimmed by 5 bases and 6 bases, with 13 bases remaining between them. The CDR3 runs to 14 residues. CDR3 sequence (DNA): TGTGCCAGCAGCCGCGTGGTTGGGGCCGGGGAGCTGTTTTTT. Protein product: CASSRVVGAGELFF.

The rearrangement joins TRBV19 to TRBJ1-5; D is uncertain. Germline loops: CDR1 LNHDA, CDR2 SQIVND (reference sequence). Between the trimmed V and J ends, which lost 6 bases and 4 bases, there was a span of 10 bases. This CDR3 region has 13 residues. The CDR3 nucleotides read TGTGCCAGTAGGCACGTGGGGAATCAGCCCCAGCATTTT. This encodes CASRHVGNQPQHF.